The 26 T cell receptor beta chains below all came from one sample that was sequenced in a study of regulatory T cells. Amplification used 52 TRBV primers and 13 TRBJ primers. Sequencing was performed with immunoSEQ multiplex PCR; in TCRdb, only in-frame clones are kept and a portion is missing. Here the sample spans about 15,000 clones, 70% to 85% being singletons. No antigen has been identified for these receptors. Study conclusions and caveats: Hydrophobic residues at CDR3 positions 6 and 7 were enriched in conventional CD4+ T cells of CD3G-deficient patients.

Sequenced sample: conventional CD4+ T cells sorted from blood. Every receptor here comes from a person aged 25 to 40 with CD3G deficiency.

This clone was recorded only once. V is TRBV10-3 and J is TRBJ2-7, with 11 positions matching TRBD1. The CDR3 length is 13 residues. Per germline, CDR1 ENHRY and CDR2 SYGVKD. Losses at the gene ends were 10 bases for V and 5 bases for J; bases not matched to a gene: 7. The CDR3 protein is CATSGTGGDEQYF. The DNA for the CDR3 is TGTGCCACGTCCGGGACAGGGGGGGACGAGCAGTACTTC.

CDR3: CASSLSGANYGYTF. CDR3 sequence (DNA): TGCGCCAGCAGCTTGTCAGGGGCGAACTATGGCTACACCTTC. The chain couples TRBV5-1 to TRBJ1-2; D is possibly TRBD1 (6 bases). Germline assignment: CDR1 SGHRS and CDR2 YFSETQ. V was shortened by 1 base and J by 2 bases, with 9 bases between the two germline ends. CDR3 size: 14 residues.

The chain recombines TRBV28 with TRBJ1-2; 8 positions agree with TRBD1. Germline V gene data show CDR1 as MDHEN and CDR2 as SYDVKM. With 5 bases clipped from V and 6 bases from J, the junction kept 5 bases outside the gene matches. The CDR3 is made up of 13 amino acids. This CDR3 is CASSAPGGNGYTF. The CDR3 bases are TGTGCCAGCAGTGCGCCAGGGGGCAATGGCTACACCTTC.

V is TRBV7-8 and J is TRBJ2-1; TRBD1 or TRBD2 may be the D gene (5 bases each). Germline loops: CDR1 SGHVS, CDR2 FQNEAQ. Trimming pared 5 bases from V and 5 bases from J, leaving 13 bases between. The CDR3 spans 14 residues. DNA of the CDR3: TGTGCCAGCAGCCCGGGGCTCGAACACAATGAGCAGTTCTTC. Its translation: CASSPGLEHNEQFF. Together with reference TRBV7-8 and TRBJ2-1, the CDR3 gives the full variable domain: GAGVSQSPRYKVAKRGQDVALRCDPISGHVSLFWYQQALGQGPEFLTYFQNEAQLDKSGLPSDRFFAERPEGSVSTLKIQRTQQEDSAVYLCASSPGLEHNEQFFGPGTRLTVL.

The gene calls are TRBV6-6 and TRBJ2-2, with TRBD1 as a possible D gene (6 bases). CDR1 is MNHNY, CDR2 SVGAGI, per germline (reference sequence). The CDR3 contains 14 residues. The V end was cut by 7 bases, the J end by 4 bases, with 13 bases between. The CDR3 DNA sequence: TGTGCCAGCACCCTGACAGGTGGCACCGGGGAGCTGTTTTTT. It is translated as CASTLTGGTGELFF.

The chain links TRBV11-2 to TRBJ2-6; D possibly matches TRBD1 or TRBD2 (6 bases each). Germline V gene sequence: CDR1 SGHAT, CDR2 FQNNGV. The CDR3 contains 16 residues. With 3 bases removed from V and 2 bases from J, the gap between germline ends came to 11 bases. The CDR3 nucleotides are TGTGCCAGCAGCTTCCTGAGGGGGGCTGGGGCCAACGTCCTGACTTTC. It codes for CASSFLRGAGANVLTF.

The J gene is TRBJ1-1, the V gene TRBV6-6, with D unresolved. Looked up from germline, CDR1 is MNHNY and CDR2 is SVGAGI (reference sequence). CDR3 length equals 12 residues. V was shortened by 6 bases and J by 2 bases, with 7 bases between the two germline ends. Here the CDR3 DNA reads TGTGCCAGCAGGAGACATAACACTGAAGCTTTCTTT. It is translated as CASRRHNTEAFF.

This clone is classed as medium-sized. This chain uses TRBV28 with TRBJ1-2; weak D call: TRBD1 (5 bases). This CDR3 spans 16 amino acids. V lost 6 bases to trimming and J lost 0 bases, with 17 bases between them. Looked up from germline, CDR1 is MDHEN and CDR2 is SYDVKM. The CDR3 reads CASSPHGQGANYGYTF. The DNA for the CDR3 is TGTGCCAGCAGCCCCCATGGGCAGGGAGCTAACTATGGCTACACCTTC.

This sequence joins TRBV7-8 and TRBJ2-7; D uncertain. The germline V gene has CDR1 SGHVS and CDR2 FQNEAQ. CDR3 length equals 13 residues. Between the trimmed V and J ends, which lost 3 bases and 4 bases, there was a span of 10 bases. The CDR3 loop is CASSLDGPYEQYF. The DNA for the CDR3 is TGTGCCAGCAGCTTGGATGGACCTTACGAGCAGTACTTC.

The chain carries TRBV5-1 and TRBJ1-1; D is undetermined. Trimming took 5 bases from V and 4 from J, leaving 15 bases between them. Per germline, CDR1 SGHRS and CDR2 YFSETQ. CDR3 size: 14 residues. The CDR3 bases are TGCGCCAGCAGACCCGAGGCGGCACGCACTGAAGCTTTCTTT. It yields the protein CASRPEAARTEAFF.

The gene calls are TRBV6-1 and TRBJ1-1; D may be TRBD1 (6 bases). The germline gives CDR1 MNHNS, CDR2 SASEGT. V lost 10 bases to trimming and J lost 1 base, with 13 bases between them. The CDR3 covers 13 residues. This CDR3 is CATSGGRNTEAFF. The CDR3 DNA is TGTGCCACCTCGGGGGGGCGGAACACTGAAGCTTTCTTT.

This chain links TRBV7-9 with TRBJ1-2; D ambiguous. Germline-derived CDR1 and CDR2 are SEHNR and FQNEAQ (reference sequence). V lost 5 bases and J 2 bases, leaving 6 bases between the germline ends. This CDR3 has 12 amino acids. DNA for the CDR3: TGTGCCAGCAGCCCGTACAACTATGGCTACACCTTC. Translated, it gives CASSPYNYGYTF.

This clone was seen once. This sequence joins TRBV28 and TRBJ2-7; weak D call: TRBD1 (5 bases). With 3 bases removed from V and 7 bases from J, the gap between germline ends came to 10 bases. The CDR3 is made up of 12 amino acids. The V gene's germline CDR1 is MDHEN and CDR2 SYDVKM. CDR3 DNA sequence: TGTGCCAGCAGTTTGTTTAAGGGGGAGCAGTACTTC. This encodes CASSLFKGEQYF.

The gene calls are TRBV10-3 and TRBJ1-2, with D possibly TRBD1 on 6 matching bases. Germline assignment: CDR1 ENHRY and CDR2 SYGVKD. There are 15 residues in the CDR3. Trimming removed 1 base from V and 7 bases from J, with 16 bases in between. In DNA form, the CDR3 reads TGTGCCATCAGTGAGTACAACACCCTCAGGGGTGGCTACACCTTC. Its translation is CAISEYNTLRGGYTF.

The V gene is TRBV5-1, the J gene TRBJ1-1; the D gene is possibly TRBD1 (5 bases). Germline V CDR1 and CDR2: SGHRS, YFSETQ. The V end lost 2 bases, the J end lost 3 bases, and 11 bases lay between the germline ends. The CDR3 runs 14 residues. The CDR3 coding sequence is TGCGCCAGCAGCTTCCAGGGAGGGGACACTGAAGCTTTCTTT. It translates to CASSFQGGDTEAFF.

The V gene is TRBV6-1, the J gene TRBJ1-2; possibly TRBD1 for D (5 bases). The ends were cut back, 7 bases at V and 5 bases at J, with 14 bases in the middle. The CDR3 consists of 13 residues. Germline CDR1 is MNHNS and CDR2 is SASEGT. In DNA form, the CDR3 reads TGTGCCAGCATGAGAGGAGACAGTTATGGCTACACCTTC. Protein sequence: CASMRGDSYGYTF.

Only a few counts were recorded for this clone. This chain joins TRBV28 and TRBJ2-7; D perhaps matches TRBD2 (6 bases). V was cut by 5 bases and J by 0 bases, with 14 bases left in between. CDR1 and CDR2 from the germline V gene are MDHEN and SYDVKM. This CDR3 is built from 15 residues. In DNA, the CDR3 is TGTGCCAGCAGTGAGTCCGGGACTCCCTCCTACGAGCAGTACTTC. It translates to CASSESGTPSYEQYF.

The chain recombines TRBV7-1 with TRBJ2-6, with D possibly being TRBD1 or TRBD2 (5 bases each). TRBV7-1 is an open reading frame, and its role is uncertain. The germline V and J ends were trimmed by 5 bases and 5 bases, with 22 bases remaining between them. CDR3 size: 18 residues. The CDR3: CASSKTGRGQSRANVLTF. CDR3 bases: TGTGCCAGCAGCAAAACGGGACGAGGACAAAGTCGGGCCAACGTCCTGACTTTC.

V is TRBV7-9 and J is TRBJ2-7; maybe TRBD2 (6 bases). Looked up from germline, CDR1 is SEHNR and CDR2 is FQNEAQ (reference sequence). The CDR3 consists of 12 residues. Trimming took 3 bases from V and 6 from J, leaving 9 bases between them. CDR3 residues: CASSFEGGEQYF. The CDR3 DNA is TGTGCCAGCAGCTTCGAGGGAGGCGAGCAGTACTTC.

This clone turned up a few times. In DNA form, the CDR3 reads TGTGCCAGCAGTTTTTCAGGGAGGTGGCGAACTGAAGCTTTCTTT. It translates to CASSFSGRWRTEAFF. The V call is TRBV28, the J call TRBJ1-1; D perhaps matches TRBD1 (5 bases). From germline, CDR1 is MDHEN and CDR2 SYDVKM. This CDR3 contains 15 residues. Trimming cost V 3 bases and J 5 bases, with 16 bases left between them.

Comments on this clone: Compared with germline, one end of the junction differs, possibly owing to a read error. The chain uses TRBV10-3 and TRBJ2-7, with D possibly TRBD2 on 5 matching bases. The CDR3 sequence is 15 residues long. Germline V gives CDR1 ENHRY, CDR2 SYGVKD. CDR3 sequence (DNA): TGTGCCATCAGTGAGAGGACTTTGGGTTCTTCCCGTCCGATCTTC. As protein: CAISERTLGSSRPIF.

CDR3 protein: CASTRTGDDSPLHF. CDR3 DNA: TGTGCCAGCACCCGGACAGGGGACGATTCACCCCTCCACTTT. The chain employs TRBV6-6 and TRBJ1-6, with 9 positions matching TRBD1. V shed 7 bases, J shed 8 bases, and the junction held 6 bases outside the gene matches. This CDR3 spans 14 amino acids. The V gene's germline CDR1 is MNHNY and CDR2 SVGAGI (reference sequence).

This chain connects TRBV6-1 to TRBJ1-3; D gene uncertain. V lost 4 bases and J 0 bases, leaving 13 bases between the germline ends. Germline V gene data show CDR1 as MNHNS and CDR2 as SASEGT. This CDR3 has 16 residues. The CDR3 nucleotides are TGTGCCAGCAGTGGGTATCGTGGAAGCTCTGGAAACACCATATATTTT. Translated, it gives CASSGYRGSSGNTIYF.

This sequence joins TRBV7-8 and TRBJ2-7; 7 bases agree with TRBD2. Germline V gene lookup returns CDR1 SGHVS and CDR2 FQNEAQ. Trimming removed 1 base from V and 6 bases from J; junction bases left unmatched: 15. There are 17 residues in the CDR3. The CDR3, as DNA: TGTGCCAGCAGCTTAGGGGCTTTGAGCGGGAACCTGGGCGAGCAGTACTTC. The encoded protein is CASSLGALSGNLGEQYF. The entire variable domain, with the rest obtained from reference TRBV7-8 and TRBJ2-7, is as follows: GAGVSQSPRYKVAKRGQDVALRCDPISGHVSLFWYQQALGQGPEFLTYFQNEAQLDKSGLPSDRFFAERPEGSVSTLKIQRTQQEDSAVYLCASSLGALSGNLGEQYFGPGTRLTVT.

The V gene is TRBV28, the J gene TRBJ1-1, with D possibly being TRBD1 (5 bases). Germline V gene lookup returns CDR1 MDHEN and CDR2 SYDVKM. V was trimmed by 6 bases and J by 0 bases, leaving 14 bases between them. The CDR3 covers 15 residues. Here the CDR3 reads CASSLNRQMNTEAFF. CDR3 in DNA: TGTGCCAGCAGCCTAAACCGACAGATGAACACTGAAGCTTTCTTT.

This chain connects TRBV7-9 to TRBJ1-2; no firm D call. The CDR3 totals 13 residues. The V gene lost 5 bases and the J gene lost 8 bases, with 15 bases spanning the gap. Germline CDR1 reads SEHNR; CDR2 reads FQNEAQ (reference sequence). For the CDR3, the DNA is TGTGCCAGCAGCAGGGCTAACCGGGAAGGCTACACCTTC. This gives the protein CASSRANREGYTF.